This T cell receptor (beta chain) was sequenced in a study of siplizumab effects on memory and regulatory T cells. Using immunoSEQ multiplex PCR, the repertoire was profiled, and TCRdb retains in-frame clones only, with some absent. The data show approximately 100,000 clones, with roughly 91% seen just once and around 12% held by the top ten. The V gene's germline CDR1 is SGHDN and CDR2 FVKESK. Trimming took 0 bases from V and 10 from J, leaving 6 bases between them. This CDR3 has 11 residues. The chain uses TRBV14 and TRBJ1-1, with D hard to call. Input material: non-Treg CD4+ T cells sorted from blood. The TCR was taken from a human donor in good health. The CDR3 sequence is CASSQEQLAFF. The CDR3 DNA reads TGTGCCAGCAGCCAAGAACAGCTAGCTTTCTTT.